There are many counts of the clone carrying this TCR beta chain. TCRdb redid the calling of the reads with MiXCR, one entry per CDR3 protein. The sample lists roughly 190,000 distinct CDR3 sequences, 8.5% to 10% occurring once. These data originate in a study of T cell repertoires in cytomegalovirus infection. The CDR3 runs to 16 residues. Germline V CDR1 and CDR2: LNHNV, YYDKDF (reference sequence). With 3 bases clipped from V and 8 bases from J, the junction kept 11 bases outside the gene matches. This chain links TRBV15 with TRBJ2-1, with 9 bases aligning to TRBD1. The receptor was isolated from a human donor in good health (CMV status not recorded). Some clones in this sample may be carry-over from other donors' samples. The sequenced sample consisted of PBMCs. The CDR3 reads CATSRSPGTGNDEQFF. CDR3 coding DNA: TGTGCCACCAGCAGGAGCCCCGGGACAGGGAACGATGAGCAGTTCTTC.